The text below deals with one T cell receptor (beta chain). As handled by the study authors: Amplification of reference gene primers provided the estimated nucleated cell counts. Clones were read by immunoSEQ multiplex PCR, and TCRdb kept only the in-frame ones, dropping some. V and J calls and clone size are given by that table; D and trimming were obtained from the DNA. The sample shows around 62,000 clones, 85% to 90% of them seen only once. This CDR3 spans 15 amino acids. Germline CDR1 SGHNT, CDR2 YENEEA. V lost 5 bases to trimming and J lost 0 bases; unmatched junction nucleotides: 3. The source of the sample is a study of blood T cell repertoires in COVID-19. Study-level information: Sample material is recorded as cDNA or gDNA derived from T cells, B-cell-depleted T cells, or PBMCs.

Adults between roughly 18 and 89 years of age took part from about two dozen US areas. Recovered Cohort 3 donors showed two negative PCRs, clearance, or symptom resolution. The genes are TRBV11-3 and TRBJ2-2; TRBD1 matches 7 bases. What was sequenced was PBMCs or T cells enriched from blood (not recorded which). This TCR was sampled from a woman aged 35 to 49 who had recovered from COVID-19. The chain's CDR3 is CASSPDRANTGELFF. CDR3 coding DNA: TGTGCCAGCAGCCCTGACAGGGCGAACACCGGGGAGCTGTTTTTT.